The 30 T cell receptor beta chains below were found in one sample sequenced in a study of shared clonotypes between healthy human individuals. The repertoire was sequenced with immunoSEQ multiplex PCR; TCRdb's copy has only in-frame clones and lacks some. The repertoire holds 950,000 to 1,100,000 clones, 75% to 85% seen once, with 0.55% to 0.7% in the top ten. Sequencing was done on a sample of memory CD4+ T cells from PBMCs. Documented subset: CD45RA-negative fraction. The origin of the receptors is a man younger than 35 in good health. Some clones in this sample may be carry-over from other donors' samples.

The J gene is TRBJ1-5, the V gene TRBV4-3, with D possibly matching TRBD1 (6 bases). The V gene's germline CDR1 is LGHNA and CDR2 YSLEER. This CDR3 spans 17 amino acids. V gave up 3 bases and J gave up 5 bases, with 20 bases separating them. The CDR3 here is CASSQWGNGRGDQPQHF. CDR3 bases: TGCGCCAGCAGCCAGTGGGGTAACGGCAGGGGCGATCAGCCCCAGCATTTT.

CDR3 region: CASSSREGTEAFF. The DNA of the CDR3 is TGTGCCAGCAGCTCCAGGGAGGGCACTGAAGCTTTCTTT. The V call is TRBV11-1, the J call TRBJ1-1; tentatively, D is TRBD1 (5 bases). The V end lost 4 bases, the J end lost 4 bases, and 10 bases lay between the germline ends. The CDR3 is 13 residues long. Germline V gene data show CDR1 as SGHAT and CDR2 as FQDESV (reference sequence).

The V call is TRBV6-6, the J call TRBJ1-2; D unclear. Per the germline V gene, CDR1 is MNHNY and CDR2 is SVGAGI (reference sequence). The CDR3 is made up of 14 amino acids. V lost 10 bases, J lost 0 bases, and 15 bases lay in between. This CDR3 is CATTPGSTNYGYTF. For the CDR3, the DNA is TGTGCCACCACCCCCGGCAGTACTAACTATGGCTACACCTTC.

This clone has just a few counts. This may be a read error, as it is one base from a much larger clone. The CDR3 bases are TGTGCCAGCAGCAGGGACAGGGGCCCCTACGAGCAGTACTTC. It encodes CASSRDRGPYEQYF. V and J are TRBV14 and TRBJ2-7; 10 nucleotides align to TRBD1. The CDR3 length is 14 residues. From germline, CDR1 is SGHDN and CDR2 FVKESK. V lost 5 bases to trimming and J lost 2 bases; unmatched junction nucleotides: 3. Based on the CDR3 plus reference TRBV14 and TRBJ2-7, the full variable domain is EAGVTQFPSHSVIEKGQTVTLRCDPISGHDNLYWYRRVMGKEIKFLLHFVKESKQDESGMPNNRFLAERTGGTYSTLKVQPAELEDSGVYFCASSRDRGPYEQYFGPGTRLTVT.

Note on this clone: Possible read error: a much larger clone is one base away. Other nucleotide sequences in the sample specify the same CDR3. The chain couples TRBV18 to TRBJ2-3, with D uncertain. Germline values: CDR1 KGHSH, CDR2 LQKENI. This CDR3 contains 12 residues. V lost 4 bases and J 0 bases, leaving 2 bases between the germline ends. The CDR3 loop is CASSLSTDTQYF. The CDR3 DNA reads TGTGCCAGCTCACTAAGCACAGATACGCAGTATTTT. Together with reference TRBV18 and TRBJ2-3, the CDR3 gives the full variable domain: NAGVMQNPRHLVRRRGQEARLRCSPMKGHSHVYWYRQLPEEGLKFMVYLQKENIIDESGMPKERFSAEFPKEGPSILRIQQVVRGDSAAYFCASSLSTDTQYFGPGTRLTVL.

This sequence joins TRBV20-1 and TRBJ2-2; D call uncertain. CDR1 is DFQATT, CDR2 SNEGSKA, per germline (reference sequence). The V and J ends lost 3 bases and 6 bases respectively, with 2 bases between them. The CDR3 totals 10 residues. CDR3 coding DNA: TGCAGTGCTAGTGCCGGGGAGCTGTTTTTT. It is translated as CSASAGELFF.

This chain uses TRBV4-3 with TRBJ2-1, with 7 positions matching TRBD2. The germline V gene has CDR1 LGHNA and CDR2 YSLEER. The CDR3 has 21 residues. After removal of 0 bases from V and 4 bases from J, the junction contained 21 bases not matched to a gene. The CDR3 sequence is CASSQDRIGRRESKSYNEQFF. The CDR3, as DNA: TGCGCCAGCAGCCAAGATCGTATCGGTAGGCGGGAGTCAAAAAGTTACAATGAGCAGTTCTTC.

V is TRBV29-1 and J is TRBJ2-3; D may correspond to TRBD1 or TRBD2 (5 bases each). Looked up from germline, CDR1 is SQVTM and CDR2 is ANQGSEA. CDR3 size: 13 residues. V was shortened by 5 bases and J by 0 bases, with 9 bases between the two germline ends. The CDR3 loop reads CSVRGDSTDTQYF. The DNA of the CDR3 is TGCAGCGTTCGGGGCGACAGCACAGATACGCAGTATTTT.

The rearrangement uses TRBV7-2 and TRBJ2-5; D perhaps matches TRBD1 (6 bases). The V and J ends lost 1 base and 2 bases respectively, with 11 bases between them. Looked up from germline, CDR1 is SGHTA and CDR2 is FQGNSA. The CDR3 is 15 amino acids. CDR3 nucleotides: TGTGCCAGCAGCTTAGGGGGGCCCCGACAAGAGACCCAGTACTTC. It codes for CASSLGGPRQETQYF.

The J gene is TRBJ1-2, the V gene TRBV5-1, with D unresolved. This CDR3 has 14 residues. The germline V and J ends were trimmed by 0 bases and 0 bases, with 6 bases remaining between them. Germline V CDR1 and CDR2: SGHRS, YFSETQ. CDR3 bases: TGCGCCAGCAGCTTGGAGTTAGCTAACTATGGCTACACCTTC. It specifies CASSLELANYGYTF. Based on the CDR3 plus reference TRBV5-1 and TRBJ1-2, the full variable domain is KAGVTQTPRYLIKTRGQQVTLSCSPISGHRSVSWYQQTPGQGLQFLFEYFSETQRNKGNFPGRFSGRQFSNSRSEMNVSTLELGDSALYLCASSLELANYGYTFGSGTRLTVV.

This clone was detected many times. This chain connects TRBV28 to TRBJ1-2, with 7 bases matching TRBD1. Per the germline V gene, CDR1 is MDHEN and CDR2 is SYDVKM. V dropped 5 bases and J dropped 0; count of bases not matched to a gene: 9. The CDR3 sequence is 16 residues long. The CDR3 sequence is CASSKPTGTANYGYTF. The CDR3 coding sequence is TGTGCCAGCAGTAAACCGACCGGGACAGCTAACTATGGCTACACCTTC.

The V gene is TRBV6-1, the J gene TRBJ2-7; 7 nucleotides agree with TRBD2. Trimming cost V 7 bases and J 5 bases; bases outside gene matches: 5. CDR3 length: 12 residues. In germline, CDR1 is MNHNS, CDR2 SASEGT. This CDR3 reads CASIREVHEQYF. The CDR3 bases are TGTGCCAGCATTCGGGAGGTCCACGAGCAGTACTTC.

V and J are TRBV10-1 and TRBJ1-2, with 7 positions matching TRBD1. Germline lookup yields CDR1 WNHNN and CDR2 SYGVQD (reference sequence). V lost 0 bases and J lost 4; bases outside the gene matches: 5. The length of the CDR3 is 15 residues. The CDR3 region has the DNA TGCGCCAGCAGTGAGTCGAAATGGGACAGCTATGGCTACACCTTC. It codes for CASSESKWDSYGYTF.

The chain carries TRBV29-1 and TRBJ1-1; D ambiguous. CDR1 and CDR2 from the germline V gene are SQVTM and ANQGSEA. Trimming left V 8 bases short and J 4 bases short, with 14 bases between. The CDR3 is made up of 12 amino acids. The CDR3 reads CSTNSGSTEAFF. The CDR3 region has the DNA TGCAGCACCAACTCCGGGAGCACTGAAGCTTTCTTT.

This clone turned up a few times. J is TRBJ1-2 and V is TRBV19; D is uncertain. Trimming left V 11 bases short and J 6 bases short, with 10 bases between. Germline lookup yields CDR1 LNHDA and CDR2 SQIVND (reference sequence). This CDR3 is built from 10 residues. This CDR3 reads CASEENGYTF. The CDR3 DNA reads as TGTGCCTCCGAGGAGAATGGCTACACCTTC.

The chain is built from TRBV9 and TRBJ2-3; 12 nucleotides line up with TRBD2. This CDR3 has 19 residues. V trimming: 0 bases; J trimming: 0 bases; junction bases outside the gene matches: 8. Germline CDR1 is SGDLS and CDR2 is YYNGEE. The CDR3: CASSVDPSGRAGSTDTQYF. The DNA of the CDR3 is TGTGCCAGCAGCGTAGACCCTAGCGGGAGGGCTGGCAGCACAGATACGCAGTATTTT.

This sequence joins TRBV9 and TRBJ2-7; the D is unclear. The CDR3 is 14 amino acids. V shed 4 bases and J shed 12 bases, with 23 bases lying between them. Germline CDR1 is SGDLS and CDR2 is YYNGEE. The CDR3: CASSPRGAVFEVYF. CDR3 bases: TGTGCCAGCAGCCCTAGAGGAGCTGTCTTTGAGGTGTACTTC.

The chain employs TRBV6-6 and TRBJ1-1; perhaps TRBD1 as D (5 bases). The CDR3 is made up of 14 amino acids. The V end was cut by 8 bases, the J end by 2 bases, with 15 bases between. Germline lookup yields CDR1 MNHNY and CDR2 SVGAGI (reference sequence). CDR3 protein: CASSRGYKNTEAFF. The CDR3 nucleotides are TGTGCCAGCTCCCGGGGCTACAAAAACACTGAAGCTTTCTTT.

This sequence joins TRBV28 and TRBJ2-6, with D tentatively TRBD1 (6 bases). Germline-derived CDR1 and CDR2 are MDHEN and SYDVKM. The CDR3 runs to 16 residues. V gave up 6 bases and J gave up 2 bases, with 14 bases separating them. The CDR3 sequence: CASSNTGLAGANVLTF. The CDR3 nucleotides are TGTGCCAGCAGCAATACAGGGTTGGCTGGGGCCAACGTCCTGACTTTC. Looking up the rest from reference TRBV28 and TRBJ2-6 gives the full variable domain: DVKVTQSSRYLVKRTGEKVFLECVQDMDHENMFWYRQDPGLGLRLIYFSYDVKMKEKGDIPEGYSVSREKKERFSLILESASTNQTSMYLCASSNTGLAGANVLTFGAGSRLTVL.

A single count supports this clone. This probably arose from a read error, given a far larger clone one base away. V and J are TRBV29-1 and TRBJ2-5, with 7 bases identical to TRBD2. Germline V gives CDR1 SQVTM, CDR2 ANQGSEA. The CDR3 sequence is 14 residues long. Losses at the gene ends were 7 bases for V and 5 bases for J; bases not matched to a gene: 13. CDR3: CSAAGQLGGETQYF. In DNA, the CDR3 is TGCAGCGCGGCTGGGCAGCTCGGGGGGGAGACCCAGTACTTC.

The rearrangement uses TRBV28 and TRBJ2-7; the D gene is possibly TRBD2 (5 bases). The CDR3 contains 17 residues. Germline CDR1 reads MDHEN; CDR2 reads SYDVKM. Between the trimmed V and J ends, which lost 3 bases and 1 base, there was a span of 19 bases. The CDR3 here is CASSFPFGEKQSYEQYF. CDR3 DNA sequence: TGTGCCAGCAGTTTCCCCTTCGGGGAGAAACAGTCCTACGAGCAGTACTTC. The variable domain in full, with the rest retrieved from reference TRBV28 and TRBJ2-7, is DVKVTQSSRYLVKRTGEKVFLECVQDMDHENMFWYRQDPGLGLRLIYFSYDVKMKEKGDIPEGYSVSREKKERFSLILESASTNQTSMYLCASSFPFGEKQSYEQYFGPGTRLTVT.

This clone was detected a few times. The gene calls are TRBV29-1 and TRBJ2-7, with D hard to call. The germline V and J ends were trimmed by 5 bases and 3 bases, with 20 bases remaining between them. The CDR3 has 15 amino acids. Germline values: CDR1 SQVTM, CDR2 ANQGSEA. CDR3 DNA sequence: TGCAGCGTTTCCAAATTAGACAAGACCAACTACGAGCAGTACTTC. Its translation is CSVSKLDKTNYEQYF.

This clone was picked up a small number of times. The genes are TRBV18 and TRBJ1-1; D remains unclear. Germline V gene lookup returns CDR1 KGHSH and CDR2 LQKENI. This CDR3 has 15 residues. The V end was cut by 1 base, the J end by 1 base, with 10 bases between. CDR3 in DNA: TGTGCCAGCTCACCACTGAAAACAGCGAACACTGAAGCTTTCTTT. This gives the protein CASSPLKTANTEAFF.

The chain links TRBV28 to TRBJ1-3; D possibly corresponds to TRBD1 (5 bases). Trimming removed 7 bases at V and 4 bases at J, with 14 bases between. The CDR3 is made up of 14 amino acids. Germline loops: CDR1 MDHEN, CDR2 SYDVKM. Here the CDR3 DNA reads TGTGCCAGCACCGAGGGGTTATGGGGAAACACCATATATTTT. This translates into CASTEGLWGNTIYF. The variable domain in full, with the rest retrieved from reference TRBV28 and TRBJ1-3, is DVKVTQSSRYLVKRTGEKVFLECVQDMDHENMFWYRQDPGLGLRLIYFSYDVKMKEKGDIPEGYSVSREKKERFSLILESASTNQTSMYLCASTEGLWGNTIYFGEGSWLTVV.

Comment on this clone: In the same sample, other DNA sequences code for this CDR3. The CDR3 DNA reads TGCGCCAGCAGCTTCGCTTCCGGGGCCTACAATGAGCAGTTCTTC. It specifies CASSFASGAYNEQFF. The gene calls are TRBV5-1 and TRBJ2-1; maybe TRBD2 (5 bases). The ends were cut back, 2 bases at V and 2 bases at J, with 11 bases in the middle. The CDR3 extends over 15 amino acids. CDR1 and CDR2 from the germline V gene are SGHRS and YFSETQ.

At least ten counts were recorded for this clone. The chain is built from TRBV2 and TRBJ2-1; 11 nucleotides agree with TRBD2. Trimming took 7 bases from V and 0 from J; bases not matched to a gene: 5. CDR3 length equals 16 residues. Per the germline V gene, CDR1 is SNHLY and CDR2 is FYNNEI. The CDR3, as DNA: TGTGCCAGCAACCCCCTAGCGGGAGGCTCCTACAATGAGCAGTTCTTC. Encoded protein: CASNPLAGGSYNEQFF.

DNA for the CDR3: TGTGCCAGCAGTGATACTCGGATGTTGGAAAAACTGTTTTTT. Encoded protein: CASSDTRMLEKLFF. J is TRBJ1-4 and V is TRBV2, with no clear D. Trimming took 3 bases from V and 8 from J, leaving 13 bases between them. CDR3 length: 14 amino acids. Looked up from germline, CDR1 is SNHLY and CDR2 is FYNNEI.

The V call is TRBV7-3, the J call TRBJ2-5; D not certain. Germline V gene sequence: CDR1 SGHTA, CDR2 FQGTGA. This CDR3 spans 14 amino acids. With 4 bases removed from V and 4 bases from J, the gap between germline ends came to 13 bases. CDR3 DNA sequence: TGTGCCAGCAGCTCGCAGGTTTCAGGAGAGACCCAGTACTTC. Translation gives CASSSQVSGETQYF.

This clone was detected once. The chain recombines TRBV29-1 with TRBJ1-1; no clear D. Trimming pared 1 base from V and 1 base from J, leaving 7 bases between. The CDR3 is 13 residues long. The germline V gene encodes CDR1 SQVTM and CDR2 ANQGSEA. In DNA, the CDR3 is TGCAGCGTTGAAGGCTGGGAGAACACTGAAGCTTTCTTT. Translated: CSVEGWENTEAFF. The whole variable domain, filled in from reference TRBV29-1 and TRBJ1-1, reads SAVISQKPSRDICQRGTSLTIQCQVDSQVTMMFWYRQQPGQSLTLIATANQGSEATYESGFVIDKFPISRPNLTFSTLTVSNMSPEDSSIYLCSVEGWENTEAFFGQGTRLTVV.

The V call is TRBV18, the J call TRBJ2-1, with D perhaps given as TRBD1 or TRBD2 (5 bases each). The germline CDR1 and CDR2 sequences are KGHSH and LQKENI. The V end lost 2 bases, the J end lost 8 bases, and 13 bases lay between the germline ends. The CDR3 has 14 amino acids. The CDR3 DNA reads TGTGCCAGCTCACCAAGACCTTTGGGGGATGAGCAGTTCTTC. This codes for CASSPRPLGDEQFF.